This TCR beta chain was observed in a study of blood T cell repertoires in COVID-19. The overall study: PBMCs, B-cell-depleted T cells, or T cells provided the cDNA or gDNA that made up the material.

Germline V lookup: CDR1 SGHTA, CDR2 FQGNSA. This CDR3 is 16 amino acids long. V was trimmed by 1 base and J by 1 base, leaving 13 bases between them. Data came from immunoSEQ multiplex PCR; TCRdb stores just in-frame clones and leaves some out. The sample yields 180,000 or so clones, roughly 86% seen once. This receptor was obtained from a man aged 40-50 years with active or convalescent COVID-19. Sequencing was done on a sample of peripheral blood. The V call is TRBV7-2, the J call TRBJ1-1; tentatively, D is TRBD1 (6 bases). CDR3 nucleotides: TGTGCCAGCAGCTTAGGGAACAGGGCCGAGAACACTGAAGCTTTCTTT. Translated: CASSLGNRAENTEAFF. The full variable domain, in which reference TRBV7-2 and TRBJ1-1 provide the parts outside the CDR3, is GAGVSQSPSNKVTEKGKDVELRCDPISGHTALYWYRQSLGQGLEFLIYFQGNSAPDKSGLPSDRFSAERTGGSVSTLTIQRTQQEDSAVYLCASSLGNRAENTEAFFGQGTRLTVV.